A selection of T cell receptor beta chains follows, all from one sample in a study of shared clonotypes between healthy human individuals. Repertoires were generated with immunoSEQ multiplex PCR, while TCRdb's copy carries only in-frame clones and drops some. The table lists about 730,000 clones, 55% to 80% of them singletons. The specimen sequenced was memory CD4+ T cells sorted from blood. These receptors were taken from a woman aged 25-40 years in good health. Both conserved end residues are part of each CDR3. Fields, in order: clone size, D gene, J gene, V gene, CDR3 protein, CDR3 DNA. The D gene is left open where the match is weak. Part of the rows lack a size; the others show once, few, many or a class for expanded clones.

>.|.|TRBJ2-7|TRBV11-2
CASSLGILDLSYEQYF
TGTGCCAGCAGCTTAGGTATACTCGACCTCTCCTACGAGCAGTACTTC
>.|TRBD2|TRBJ2-5|TRBV2
CASRVTSATETQYF
TGTGCCAGTCGGGTGACTAGCGCGACGGAGACCCAGTACTTC
>.|.|TRBJ1-4|TRBV28
CASSYSTEKLFF
TGTGCCAGCAGTTACAGCACGGAAAAACTGTTTTTT
>few|TRBD1|TRBJ2-3|TRBV28
CASSSISRTGSKDTQYF
TGTGCCAGCAGTTCGATATCCCGGACAGGGAGTAAAGATACGCAGTATTTT
>.|TRBD2|TRBJ2-7|TRBV6-6
CASSGSGRNSYEQYF
TGTGCCAGCAGCGGTAGCGGGCGTAATTCCTACGAGCAGTACTTC
>.|TRBD1|TRBJ2-1|TRBV6-5
CASSYGRTGVSNEQFF
TGTGCCAGCAGTTACGGGAGGACAGGGGTCAGCAATGAGCAGTTCTTC
>.|.|TRBJ2-7|TRBV5-5
CASGQGGEQYF
TGTGCCAGCGGCCAGGGTGGCGAGCAGTACTTC
>.|TRBD2|TRBJ2-5|TRBV30
CAWSRLAGRPQETQYF
TGTGCCTGGAGTCGACTAGCGGGAAGGCCCCAAGAGACCCAGTACTTC
>.|.|TRBJ1-5|TRBV2
CASSEERALNQPQHF
TGTGCCAGCAGTGAGGAGCGGGCTTTAAATCAGCCCCAGCATTTT
>.|.|TRBJ2-3|TRBV11-2
CASSLELGYGTQYF
TGTGCCAGCAGCTTAGAGCTTGGCTATGGCACGCAGTATTTT
>once|TRBD1|TRBJ2-7|TRBV6-5
CASSYFGTGDSEQYF
TGTGCCAGCAGTTACTTCGGGACAGGGGACTCCGAGCAGTACTTC
>.|.|TRBJ1-5|TRBV4-2
CASSQEWGNQPQHF
TGTGCCAGCAGCCAAGAGTGGGGGAATCAGCCCCAGCATTTT
>.|.|TRBJ1-1|TRBV7-2
CASSRRQEGSTEAFF
TGTGCCAGCAGCCGACGACAGGAAGGAAGCACTGAAGCTTTCTTT
>.|.|TRBJ2-7|TRBV18
CASSLGQIYEQYF
TGTGCCAGCTCATTGGGACAAATCTACGAGCAGTACTTC
>.|TRBD1|TRBJ1-5|TRBV28
CASSFLGTGINQPQHF
TGTGCCAGCAGTTTCCTCGGGACAGGGATCAATCAGCCCCAGCATTTT
>.|.|TRBJ2-3|TRBV2
CAKPCPQGGGHTDTQYF
TGTGCCAAACCATGTCCGCAGGGAGGAGGCCACACAGATACGCAGTATTTT
>many|.|TRBJ2-3|TRBV6-1
CASSDFLSTDTQYF
TGTGCCAGCAGTGATTTCCTGAGCACAGATACGCAGTATTTT
>many|.|TRBJ1-1|TRBV5-1
CASSSGQTTGAFF
TGCGCCAGCAGCTCGGGACAAACCACAGGGGCTTTCTTT
>.|.|TRBJ2-7|TRBV28
CASSLFSGARSYEQYF
TGTGCCAGCAGTTTATTTAGTGGGGCGAGATCCTACGAGCAGTACTTC
>.|.|TRBJ2-5|TRBV14
CASSQDNKGTQYF
TGTGCCAGCAGCCAAGATAATAAGGGGACCCAGTACTTC
>.|.|TRBJ2-7|TRBV2
CASSERPRDEQYF
TGTGCCAGCAGTGAGCGTCCTCGGGACGAGCAGTACTTC
>.|.|TRBJ1-5|TRBV2
CASSVIPGNNQPQHF
TGTGCCAGCAGTGTTATTCCGGGAAACAATCAGCCCCAGCATTTT
>.|.|TRBJ2-7|TRBV6-5
CASSYSPGLESLEQYF
TGTGCCAGCAGTTACTCCCCGGGACTGGAGAGTCTCGAGCAGTACTTC
>many|.|TRBJ2-5|TRBV7-9
CASSLAMARETQYF
TGTGCCAGCAGCTTAGCTATGGCGAGAGAGACCCAGTACTTC
>.|.|TRBJ2-2|TRBV7-2
CASSLDSSSTGELFF
TGTGCCAGCAGCTTAGACTCCTCTTCCACCGGGGAGCTGTTTTTT
>.|.|TRBJ1-2|TRBV2
CASSALAVPNYGYTF
TGTGCCAGCAGTGCCTTGGCAGTTCCTAACTATGGCTACACCTTC
>.|.|TRBJ1-2|TRBV28
CASSRVSGYTF
TGTGCCAGCAGCCGAGTGTCTGGCTACACCTTC
>.|.|TRBJ1-1|TRBV27
CASSKTPAGVRTEAFF
TGTGCCAGCAGTAAGACCCCGGCGGGTGTTCGCACTGAAGCTTTCTTT
>.|.|TRBJ1-2|TRBV25-1
CASRENGEGHGYTF
TGTGCCAGCAGGGAAAACGGGGAGGGCCATGGCTACACCTTC
>.|.|TRBJ2-3|TRBV27
CASSLGGISTDTQYF
TGTGCCAGCAGTTTAGGCGGGATTAGCACAGATACGCAGTATTTT
>.|.|TRBJ2-6|TRBV7-9
CASSLWISGANVLTF
TGTGCCAGCAGCTTATGGATCTCTGGGGCCAACGTCCTGACTTTC
>.|TRBD1|TRBJ2-7|TRBV28
CASSQGQGLREQYF
TGTGCCAGCAGCCAGGGACAGGGGTTGAGGGAGCAGTACTTC
>many|TRBD1|TRBJ1-1|TRBV19
CASSIGGTGTNTEAFF
TGTGCCAGTAGTATAGGTGGGACAGGGACGAACACTGAAGCTTTCTTT
>.|.|TRBJ2-7|TRBV7-2
CASSRRRAAYEQYF
TGTGCCAGCAGCCGTAGGCGGGCGGCCTACGAGCAGTACTTC
>.|.|TRBJ2-3|TRBV7-9
CASSFRAGSTDTQYF
TGTGCCAGCAGCTTTCGTGCCGGTAGCACAGATACGCAGTATTTT
>.|.|TRBJ2-7|TRBV28
CASSPKGEGSYEQYF
TGTGCCAGCAGCCCTAAGGGAGAAGGTTCCTACGAGCAGTACTTC
>.|.|TRBJ2-7|TRBV29-1
CSVEGNTYEQYF
TGCAGCGTTGAAGGGAACACCTACGAGCAGTACTTC
>.|.|TRBJ2-7|TRBV5-4
CASSLDSGSYEQYF
TGTGCCAGCAGCCTGGACAGTGGTTCCTACGAGCAGTACTTC
>.|.|TRBJ1-2|TRBV6-1
CASSEAGGTYGYTF
TGTGCCAGCAGTGAAGCGGGAGGAACCTATGGCTACACCTTC
>.|TRBD1|TRBJ1-1|TRBV27
CASSLRTGLNTEAFF
TGTGCCAGCAGTCTCCGGACAGGGCTGAACACTGAAGCTTTCTTT
>few|.|TRBJ1-4|TRBV27
CASSLRGLGEKLFF
TGTGCCAGCAGTTTAAGGGGTCTCGGCGAAAAACTGTTTTTT
>few|TRBD1|TRBJ1-3|TRBV7-6
CASSLAPGTGGGNTIYF
TGTGCCAGCAGCTTAGCGCCCGGGACAGGGGGTGGAAACACCATATATTTT
>once|.|TRBJ1-4|TRBV2
CASSGAGEKLFF
TGTGCCAGCAGTGGGGCTGGCGAAAAACTGTTTTTT
>.|.|TRBJ1-4|TRBV9
CASSVGDTPKTTNEKLFF
TGTGCCAGCAGCGTGGGCGATACCCCCAAAACAACTAATGAAAAACTGTTTTTT
>.|TRBD2|TRBJ2-3|TRBV7-2
CASSPWTSEDTQYF
TGTGCCAGCAGCCCCTGGACTAGCGAAGATACGCAGTATTTT
>.|.|TRBJ2-7|TRBV11-2
CASSLVNGPSYEQYF
TGTGCCAGCAGCTTGGTAAATGGGCCCAGTTACGAGCAGTACTTC
>.|TRBD2|TRBJ2-1|TRBV5-1
CASSLQTSGVNEQFF
TGCGCCAGCAGCTTACAGACTAGCGGGGTCAATGAGCAGTTCTTC
>.|.|TRBJ1-2|TRBV28
CASSLQDTHYGYTF
TGTGCCAGCAGTCTCCAGGACACCCACTATGGCTACACCTTC
>.|.|TRBJ1-2|TRBV10-1
CASSVSLYYGYTF
TGCGCCAGCAGTGTTAGCCTTTACTATGGCTACACCTTC
>.|.|TRBJ2-3|TRBV18
CASSPGWATDTQYF
TGTGCCAGCTCCCCAGGGTGGGCCACAGATACGCAGTATTTT
>.|TRBD1|TRBJ1-2|TRBV2
CASRAGAGGGYGYTF
TGTGCCAGCAGGGCGGGGGCAGGGGGAGGCTATGGCTACACCTTC
>.|TRBD1|TRBJ1-1|TRBV13
CASSPWTGGFPNTEAFF
TGTGCCAGCAGCCCCTGGACAGGAGGGTTCCCGAACACTGAAGCTTTCTTT
>many|TRBD1|TRBJ1-5|TRBV6-6
CASSRQGASGQPQHF
TGTGCCAGCAGTCGACAGGGGGCGTCCGGTCAGCCCCAGCATTTT
>once|TRBD1|TRBJ1-1|TRBV19
CASSIREGAGTEAFF
TGTGCCAGTAGTATAAGGGAGGGGGCCGGAACTGAAGCTTTCTTT